This T cell receptor beta chain was sequenced in a study of T cells after yellow fever vaccination. Overall study context: Those fractions that held only low numbers of cells were prepared using the SMART-Seq v4 Ultra Low Input RNA kit.

This clonotype was counted between two and nine times. Its specificity is not known. General study points: CD4 and CD8 compartments shared a small share of clonotypes.

TCRdb called the 5' RACE reads again in MiXCR, with one record for every CDR3 protein. The sample holds roughly 520,000 distinct CDR3 sequences; about a fifth are singletons and the top ten take less than 20%. Source: PBMCs, taken roughly 20 days after the first yellow fever vaccination. The TCR originated in a man between 18 and 29 years old who received the YFV17D yellow fever vaccine.

The CDR3 protein is CASSPGDTNGELFF. In DNA, the CDR3 is TGTGCCAGCAGCCCGGGAGATACTAACGGGGAGCTGTTTTTT. V gene TRBV7-3 combines with J gene TRBJ2-2; D is perhaps TRBD2 (6 bases). The germline V and J ends were trimmed by 5 bases and 7 bases, with 14 bases remaining between them. The CDR3 is made up of 14 amino acids. Germline CDR1 is SGHTA and CDR2 is FQGTGA.